This record concerns one T cell receptor (beta chain) sequence. Its antigen remains unidentified. Per-base qualities were not stored, and no clone one base away is much larger. Genomic DNA was isolated from the sorted cells so that the TCRbeta CDR3 region could be sequenced. TCRbeta CDR3 regions were sequenced using the immunoSEQ Assay. This immuneACCESS table, as held by TCRdb, lists in-frame sequences with V and J called but not all clones. Of the missing ones, under half trace to an unresolved V gene in checked studies; the others have no known cause. Counted in this sample were approximately 80,000 clones; about 89% of them appeared once. 6.5% to 8.5% of the sample belongs to the ten largest clones. The data derive from a study of OX40 agonist ivuxolimab in advanced cancers. For the wider study: Ivuxolimab, which targeted the costimulatory receptor OX40 (CD134), was an agonistic, fully human IgG2 monoclonal antibody. Intravenous ivuxolimab was administered to patients every 2 weeks at six dose levels: 0.01, 0.1, 0.3, 1.5, 3 and 10 mg/kg. Of the 50 or so patients in dose escalation, about 20 had hepatocellular carcinoma, roughly 15 had melanoma, 9 had renal cell carcinoma and 9 had head and neck cancer. In the dose-escalation cohort, more than 75% of patients were male, and the mean age was around 60 years, with a range of roughly 20 to 80. Patients were allowed to have had prior anti-PD-1, anti-PD-L1 or anti-CTLA-4 therapy, and around 40% of the dose-escalation patients had previously received checkpoint inhibitors. Partial responses occurred in three dose-escalation patients, of whom one had hepatocellular carcinoma and two had cutaneous melanoma. The point of sequencing TCRbeta in the periphery was to test whether ivuxolimab changed TCR sequence diversity and drove clonal T-cell expansion. The paper covers the monotherapy dose-escalation part of the phase I ivuxolimab trial, which included N of about 50 patients.

General conclusions and limits of the study: Low levels of normalized T-cell clonal expansion were also seen in some nonresponding patients. In the 0.1-3.0 mg/kg groups, partial responders were among the patients with the lowest normalized peripheral clonal expansion, particularly in CD8+ T cells. At doses of 0.1 to 3.0 mg/kg, clonal expansion of both CD4+ and CD8+ blood T cells was observed from baseline to week 6. After ivuxolimab, more expanded clones were found on average in CD8+ T cells than in CD4+ T cells. Antigen specificity was not determined for the clonally expanded peripheral T cells.

The trial excluded patients who had a history of autoimmune disease or who were on systemic immunosuppression. Peripheral blood for TCR sequencing was collected from all dose cohorts at baseline, on cycle 4 day 1, and on cycle 7 day 1. The samples were drawn from a first-in-human, open-label, multicenter phase I dose-escalation trial of ivuxolimab. Adults with locally advanced or metastatic head and neck squamous cell, hepatocellular, melanoma or renal cell carcinoma were enrolled in the trial. Before TCR sequencing, CD4+ T cells and CD8+ T cells were sorted from peripheral blood as separate populations. The sequence came from an adult with an advanced solid tumor such as melanoma, head and neck, liver or kidney cancer. Sequencing used CD4+ or CD8+ T cells sorted from blood, obtained in a trial of the OX40 agonist ivuxolimab.

In nucleotides, the sequence is TGTGCCTGGAGTGTAGGGGTGACAGGGGGTATTCAGCCCCAGCATTTT. This encodes CAWSVGVTGGIQPQHF. The sequence links TRBV30 to TRBJ1-5; TRBD1 lines up with 9 middle nucleotides. The CDR3 starts with the cysteine, ends with the phenylalanine, and has 16 residues. Here the CDR3 DNA is all that survives: 48 bases in frame from base 1. Sequences GTSNPN (CDR1) and SVGIG (CDR2) are obtained from the germline V gene (reference sequence). For this chain, trimming is 0 bases at the V end and 6 bases at the J end, and the number of junction bases without a gene match is 9.